These T cell receptor beta chains were read from a single sample in a study of blood T cell repertoires in COVID-19. The repertoire was sequenced with immunoSEQ multiplex PCR; TCRdb's copy has only in-frame clones and lacks some. The table records about 140,000 clones, around 83% of them present only once. The sequenced sample was peripheral blood. The receptors originated from an older woman with acute or convalescent COVID-19. Both conserved end residues are part of each CDR3. D genes are given only for firm matches. Clone size appears in some rows only: once, few, many, or a class for an expanded clone.

j_call: TRBJ1-6; v_call: TRBV7-9; clone_size: .; d_call: .; cdr3_nt: TGTGCCAGCAGCTTCACAGAGTATAATTCACCCCTCCACTTT; cdr3_aa: CASSFTEYNSPLHF
j_call: TRBJ2-7; v_call: TRBV20-1; clone_size: .; d_call: .; cdr3_nt: TGCAGTGCTAGTCGGCCCTCTAGCGACAGCTCCTACGAGCAGTACTTC; cdr3_aa: CSASRPSSDSSYEQYF
j_call: TRBJ1-1; v_call: TRBV12-3/TRBV12-4; clone_size: .; d_call: .; cdr3_nt: TGTGCCAGCAGTTTTATCCCCCCTGAAGCTTTCTTT; cdr3_aa: CASSFIPPEAFF
j_call: TRBJ1-2; v_call: TRBV7-2; clone_size: .; d_call: .; cdr3_nt: TGTGCCAGCAGCTCTTCAGTTAATGGCTACACCTTC; cdr3_aa: CASSSSVNGYTF
j_call: TRBJ2-7; v_call: TRBV13; clone_size: .; d_call: .; cdr3_nt: TGTGCCAGCAGCTTAATTTCTCCGGAGGGCGGTAACTCCTACGAGCAGTACTTC; cdr3_aa: CASSLISPEGGNSYEQYF
j_call: TRBJ2-3; v_call: TRBV6-1; clone_size: .; d_call: .; cdr3_nt: TGTGCCAGCAGTGAACTGCAGGCGAAGAGCACAGATACGCAGTATTTT; cdr3_aa: CASSELQAKSTDTQYF
j_call: TRBJ1-5; v_call: TRBV10-3; clone_size: .; d_call: TRBD1; cdr3_nt: TGTGCCATCAGTGAGGGGGACAGGGGGATCAATCAGCCCCAGCATTTT; cdr3_aa: CAISEGDRGINQPQHF
j_call: TRBJ2-1; v_call: TRBV11-3; clone_size: .; d_call: .; cdr3_nt: TGTGCCAGCAGCTTACGCAATGAGCAGTTCTTC; cdr3_aa: CASSLRNEQFF
j_call: TRBJ2-3; v_call: TRBV6-2/TRBV6-3; clone_size: .; d_call: TRBD2; cdr3_nt: TGTGCCAGCAGTGGCGGGGGGTCTAGCACAGATACGCAGTATTTT; cdr3_aa: CASSGGGSSTDTQYF
j_call: TRBJ1-1; v_call: TRBV7-8; clone_size: .; d_call: .; cdr3_nt: TGTGCCAGCAGCTTGAACAGGGAAACCGGCACTGAAGCTTTCTTT; cdr3_aa: CASSLNRETGTEAFF
j_call: TRBJ1-2; v_call: TRBV6-5; clone_size: once; d_call: .; cdr3_nt: TGTGCCAGCAGTTACACAGGGTCCCTCAACTATGGCTACACCTTC; cdr3_aa: CASSYTGSLNYGYTF
j_call: TRBJ2-5; v_call: TRBV6-4; clone_size: .; d_call: TRBD1; cdr3_nt: TGTGCCAGCAGACGGGACAGGAGCCTTCAAGAGACCCAGTACTTC; cdr3_aa: CASRRDRSLQETQYF
j_call: TRBJ2-3; v_call: TRBV3-1/TRBV3-2; clone_size: .; d_call: .; cdr3_nt: TGTGCCAGCAGCCAGGGCCGGACAGTTTCTAGCACAGATACGCAGTATTTT; cdr3_aa: CASSQGRTVSSTDTQYF
j_call: TRBJ1-1; v_call: TRBV6-1; clone_size: once; d_call: .; cdr3_nt: TGTGCCAGCAGTTTAGGGGGGGCGGACACTGAAGCTTTCTTT; cdr3_aa: CASSLGGADTEAFF
j_call: TRBJ1-5; v_call: TRBV18; clone_size: .; d_call: TRBD1; cdr3_nt: TGTGCCAGCTCAGGCAGGGGGCGCGATCAGCCCCAGCATTTT; cdr3_aa: CASSGRGRDQPQHF
j_call: TRBJ2-3; v_call: TRBV11-2; clone_size: once; d_call: .; cdr3_nt: TGTGCCAGCAGACGGAGTCCCGGCACAGATACGCAGTATTTT; cdr3_aa: CASRRSPGTDTQYF
j_call: TRBJ1-5; v_call: TRBV5-6; clone_size: .; d_call: .; cdr3_nt: TGTGCCAGCAGCTTTCGGGAAATGGGCAATCAGCCCCAGCATTTT; cdr3_aa: CASSFREMGNQPQHF
j_call: TRBJ2-7; v_call: TRBV11-3; clone_size: .; d_call: .; cdr3_nt: TGTGCCAGCAGCCCCCTGAGGGGGATCAGCTCCTACGAGCAGTACTTC; cdr3_aa: CASSPLRGISSYEQYF